The rows below give T cell receptor beta chains drawn from one sample of a study of CXCR3-negative and CXCR3-positive naive CD8 T cells. TCRdb reworked the 5' RACE reads into one entry per CDR3 protein, no DNA. The sample shows 150,000 or so distinct CDR3 sequences, and 0.45% to 0.6% sits with its ten largest clones. The sequenced sample consisted of naive CXCR3- CD8+ T cells from blood. Receptors were obtained from a human donor in good health. Some clones in this sample may be carry-over from other donors' samples. The CDR3 runs from the conserved cysteine through the conserved F or W.

V gene: TRBV29-1
J gene: TRBJ2-4
CDR3 protein: CSVGTGHDIQYF

V gene: TRBV3-1
J gene: TRBJ2-2
CDR3 protein: CASSDRGTNTGELFF

V gene: TRBV28
J gene: TRBJ2-3
CDR3 protein: CASSLGQGRTDTQYF

V gene: TRBV7-2
J gene: TRBJ2-1
CDR3 protein: CASSLVGLAGNNEQFF

V gene: TRBV5-6
J gene: TRBJ2-2
CDR3 protein: CASSFGVNTGELFF

V gene: TRBV5-1
J gene: TRBJ2-1
CDR3 protein: CASSRDYTASAFYNEQFF

V gene: TRBV25-1
J gene: TRBJ2-1
CDR3 protein: CASRPGLSYNEQFF

V gene: TRBV6-1
J gene: TRBJ2-1
CDR3 protein: CASTQLGSYNEQFF

V gene: TRBV11-2
J gene: TRBJ2-2
CDR3 protein: CASIKPRTEPVGELFF

V gene: TRBV7-3
J gene: TRBJ2-1
CDR3 protein: CASSLSPPGVVEQFF

V gene: TRBV4-1
J gene: TRBJ2-3
CDR3 protein: CASSQLAAGDTQYF

V gene: TRBV23-1
J gene: TRBJ2-7
CDR3 protein: CASSQPHRDSSSPYEQYF

V gene: TRBV28
J gene: TRBJ2-3
CDR3 protein: CASSFDRVTDLTDTQYF

V gene: TRBV29-1
J gene: TRBJ1-2
CDR3 protein: CSVEDGEDRSGYGYTF

V gene: TRBV7-9
J gene: TRBJ1-1
CDR3 protein: CASSPSGGTEAFF

V gene: TRBV6-5
J gene: TRBJ1-6
CDR3 protein: CASSQDFYNSPLHF

V gene: TRBV6-5
J gene: TRBJ2-7
CDR3 protein: CASSYSPSDHLEQYF

V gene: TRBV29-1
J gene: TRBJ2-7
CDR3 protein: CSVAIGRGLDEQYF

V gene: TRBV4-2
J gene: TRBJ1-4
CDR3 protein: CASSQAGQFNEKLFF

V gene: TRBV5-1
J gene: TRBJ2-7
CDR3 protein: CASSLTLAEVSYEQYF

V gene: TRBV7-6
J gene: TRBJ2-2
CDR3 protein: CASSLNMGQGFTGELFF

V gene: TRBV13
J gene: TRBJ1-2
CDR3 protein: CASYKRTDLYGYTF

V gene: TRBV12-3/TRBV12-4
J gene: TRBJ2-1
CDR3 protein: CASVAAGVYNEQFF

V gene: TRBV7-3
J gene: TRBJ1-1
CDR3 protein: CASSNGQGGEAFF

V gene: TRBV29-1
J gene: TRBJ2-7
CDR3 protein: CSVETSGATYEQYF

V gene: TRBV7-6
J gene: TRBJ2-7
CDR3 protein: CASSLGRTNPYEQYF

V gene: TRBV5-6
J gene: TRBJ1-5
CDR3 protein: CASSPSGQRYNQPQHF

V gene: TRBV19
J gene: TRBJ2-1
CDR3 protein: CASTRAGGPIMSSYNEQFF

V gene: TRBV4-3
J gene: TRBJ1-6
CDR3 protein: CASSPDWTGSSPLHF

V gene: TRBV7-9
J gene: TRBJ2-1
CDR3 protein: CASSPSGTGGTYEQFF

V gene: TRBV29-1
J gene: TRBJ2-3
CDR3 protein: CSVEGPTDTQYF

V gene: TRBV7-9
J gene: TRBJ2-1
CDR3 protein: CASSPETSGSYNEQFF

V gene: TRBV19
J gene: TRBJ1-1
CDR3 protein: CASTTIREAFF

V gene: TRBV7-8
J gene: TRBJ2-1
CDR3 protein: CASSPPGGYNEQFF

V gene: TRBV2
J gene: TRBJ1-1
CDR3 protein: CASRQGNTEAFF